Presented here are 21 T cell receptor beta chains from one specimen sequenced in a study of PD-L1 blockade in urothelial cancer. Time point here: pretreatment peripheral blood. TCRdb's copy holds only in-frame clones and misses some; the assay was immunoSEQ multiplex PCR. The sample has under 80,000 clones, 75% to 85% seen once. The sequencing here drew on PBMCs, taken around atezolizumab (anti-PD-L1) treatment. All receptors derive from a man aged 70-80 years with urothelial cancer.

The genes are TRBV5-1 and TRBJ2-1; D gene uncertain. The CDR3 totals 15 residues. Germline V gene sequence: CDR1 SGHRS, CDR2 YFSETQ. Trimming shortened V by 4 bases and J by 0 bases, and 11 bases separated the two germline ends. The CDR3 nucleotides read TGCGCCAGCAGCGTGAGCCTCTCCTCCTACAATGAGCAGTTCTTC. Its protein is CASSVSLSSYNEQFF. The variable domain in full, with the rest retrieved from reference TRBV5-1 and TRBJ2-1, is KAGVTQTPRYLIKTRGQQVTLSCSPISGHRSVSWYQQTPGQGLQFLFEYFSETQRNKGNFPGRFSGRQFSNSRSEMNVSTLELGDSALYLCASSVSLSSYNEQFFGPGTRLTVL.

This chain links TRBV12-5 with TRBJ2-1; TRBD2 matches at 12 bases. CDR3 size: 17 residues. Germline assignment: CDR1 LGHNT and CDR2 FRNRAP. J was trimmed by 1 base and V by 5 bases; bases with no gene match: 6. CDR3 nucleotide sequence: TGTGCTAGTGGTAGGGGACTAGCGGGTCTTTCCTACAATGAGCAGTTCTTC. Protein: CASGRGLAGLSYNEQFF. The variable domain in full, with the rest retrieved from reference TRBV12-5 and TRBJ2-1, is DARVTQTPRHKVTEMGQEVTMRCQPILGHNTVFWYRQTMMQGLELLAYFRNRAPLDDSGMPKDRFSAEMPDATLATLKIQPSEPRDSAVYFCASGRGLAGLSYNEQFFGPGTRLTVL.

The genes are TRBV5-4 and TRBJ2-3; 10 bases agree with TRBD2. The CDR3 length is 16 residues. Germline CDR1 is SGHNT and CDR2 is YYREEE (reference sequence). The junction had 5 bases not matched to a gene; V was cut back by 1 base and J by 3 bases. The chain's CDR3 is CASSLYLAGETDTQYF. The CDR3 region has the DNA TGTGCCAGCAGCTTGTACCTAGCGGGAGAGACAGATACGCAGTATTTT.

The chain joins TRBV15 to TRBJ1-5, with D perhaps matching TRBD1 (6 bases). This CDR3 region has 16 residues. Germline lookup yields CDR1 LNHNV and CDR2 YYDKDF (reference sequence). The V end was cut by 0 bases, the J end by 3 bases, with 12 bases between. In DNA, the CDR3 is TGTGCCACCAGCAGAGAGTTGCGGACAGTCAATCAGCCCCAGCATTTT. This codes for CATSRELRTVNQPQHF.

This clone has only one observation. The V gene is TRBV19, the J gene TRBJ2-7, with 9 bases identical to TRBD2. CDR3 length equals 17 residues. V lost 4 bases and J lost 2; bases outside the gene matches: 12. Germline CDR1 is LNHDA and CDR2 is SQIVND (reference sequence). The CDR3, as DNA: TGTGCCAGTAGTACGCGACTAGCGGCTTCCCGGGCCTACGAGCAGTACTTC. This gives the protein CASSTRLAASRAYEQYF.

V is TRBV5-1 and J is TRBJ2-3; 10 positions agree with TRBD2. Trimming cost V 0 bases and J 6 bases; bases outside gene matches: 7. This CDR3 has 16 residues. Germline V CDR1 and CDR2: SGHRS, YFSETQ. The CDR3 nucleotides are TGCGCCAGCAGCTTGGATTCCGGGACTAGCGTGGATACGCAGTATTTT. Its protein is CASSLDSGTSVDTQYF.

This clone was seen only once. The rearrangement uses TRBV7-3 and TRBJ1-1; D is ambiguous. The CDR3 is made up of 14 amino acids. CDR1 and CDR2 from the germline V gene are SGHTA and FQGTGA. The V end was cut by 2 bases, the J end by 2 bases, with 9 bases between. In DNA form, the CDR3 reads TGTGCCAGCAGCTTACTCGGTGGTAACACTGAAGCTTTCTTT. It specifies CASSLLGGNTEAFF.

The chain employs TRBV7-9 and TRBJ1-4; unclear D gene. Germline-derived CDR1 and CDR2 are SEHNR and FQNEAQ (reference sequence). The CDR3 covers 17 residues. The V gene lost 1 base and the J gene lost 0 bases, with 12 bases spanning the gap. CDR3 nucleotides: TGTGCCAGCAGCTTAGTCGGGAGGCCCGCAACTAATGAAAAACTGTTTTTT. This translates into CASSLVGRPATNEKLFF.

The chain uses TRBV7-3 and TRBJ2-7, with 9 bases identical to TRBD1. The CDR3 is 14 residues long. Germline lookup yields CDR1 SGHTA and CDR2 FQGTGA. Trimming at V came to 10 bases and at J to 3 bases, leaving 10 bases not matched to a gene. For the CDR3, the DNA is TGTGCCACCACCTGGGACAGGGTACTCTACGAGCAGTACTTC. It encodes CATTWDRVLYEQYF.

This clone appeared a few times. The chain employs TRBV2 and TRBJ2-2; D is uncertain. V lost 4 bases and J lost 3, with 9 bases in between. The CDR3 totals 14 residues. Germline V gives CDR1 SNHLY, CDR2 FYNNEI. The DNA of the CDR3 is TGTGCCAGCAGTGGGTACTCGGACACCGGGGAGCTGTTTTTT. This sequence encodes CASSGYSDTGELFF.

J is TRBJ2-2 and V is TRBV4-2, with 7 bases fitting TRBD2. CDR1 and CDR2 (germline): LGHNA, YNFKEQ. CDR3 size: 18 residues. The ends lost 1 base at V and 1 base at J; junction bases unmatched: 9. CDR3 sequence reads: CASSQGGGLGQNTGELFF. The CDR3 DNA follows: TGTGCCAGCAGCCAAGGGGGAGGGTTGGGGCAGAACACCGGGGAGCTGTTTTTT.

The V call is TRBV9, the J call TRBJ2-7; maybe TRBD1 (5 bases). The germline V gene encodes CDR1 SGDLS and CDR2 YYNGEE. The V end was cut by 0 bases, the J end by 1 base, with 8 bases between. The CDR3 has 14 amino acids. Here the CDR3 DNA reads TGTGCCAGCAGCGTAGGGTCAGGGTCCTACGAGCAGTACTTC. Protein sequence: CASSVGSGSYEQYF.

The chain links TRBV5-1 to TRBJ1-1, with 8 positions matching TRBD1. The trim removed 3 bases at V and 0 bases at J, leaving 4 bases unmatched. The CDR3 sequence is 15 residues long. CDR1 and CDR2 (germline): SGHRS, YFSETQ. The CDR3 nucleotides are TGCGCCAGCAGCTCAGGGGGCATCTTGAACACTGAAGCTTTCTTT. Protein sequence: CASSSGGILNTEAFF.

The chain couples TRBV5-1 to TRBJ1-1, with a possible D match to TRBD1 (6 bases). This CDR3 contains 16 residues. The germline V gene encodes CDR1 SGHRS and CDR2 YFSETQ. V was pared by 6 bases and J by 5 bases, with 23 bases between. The CDR3 loop reads CASTPGRGNEKTEAFF. CDR3 nucleotides: TGCGCCAGCACCCCGGGGAGGGGGAATGAGAAAACTGAAGCTTTCTTT.

This clone turned up a few times. This chain connects TRBV5-6 to TRBJ2-7, with 8 bases that match TRBD2. The CDR3 loop spans 16 amino acids. The germline CDR1 and CDR2 sequences are SGHDT and YYEEEE. V lost 4 bases and J lost 2; bases outside the gene matches: 11. Here the CDR3 DNA reads TGTGCCAGCAGCATAATAGCGGGGCCCAACCCCTACGAGCAGTACTTC. Translation gives CASSIIAGPNPYEQYF.

This clone was recorded a few times. V gene TRBV6-5 combines with J gene TRBJ2-7; tentative D call: TRBD2 (5 bases). The CDR3 consists of 15 residues. Germline V gives CDR1 MNHEY, CDR2 SVGAGI. The V end was cut by 0 bases, the J end by 2 bases, with 11 bases between. The CDR3 coding sequence is TGTGCCAGCAGTTACTCTAGCGACCGAACCTACGAGCAGTACTTC. Residues: CASSYSSDRTYEQYF.

The CDR3 DNA sequence: TGTGCCACTACTAGCGGGGATACAGATACGCAGTATTTT. Its protein product is CATTSGDTDTQYF. The chain is built from TRBV19 and TRBJ2-3; 10 bases are shared with TRBD2. With 10 bases clipped from V and 3 bases from J, the junction kept 4 bases outside the gene matches. Germline CDR1 and CDR2: LNHDA and SQIVND (reference sequence). CDR3 length: 13 residues. The entire variable domain, with the rest obtained from reference TRBV19 and TRBJ2-3, is as follows: DGGITQSPKYLFRKEGQNVTLSCEQNLNHDAMYWYRQDPGQGLRLIYYSQIVNDFQKGDIAEGYSVSREKKESFPLTVTSAQKNPTAFYLCATTSGDTDTQYFGPGTRLTVL.

CDR3 in amino acids: CASSLPGSNEQFF. The CDR3 region has the DNA TGTGCCAGCAGTTTGCCGGGGAGCAATGAGCAGTTCTTC. The chain combines TRBV27 with TRBJ2-1; D perhaps matches TRBD2 (5 bases). The germline V gene encodes CDR1 MNHEY and CDR2 SMNVEV (reference sequence). The length of the CDR3 is 13 residues. The V end was cut by 3 bases, the J end by 6 bases, with 9 bases between.

J is TRBJ1-3 and V is TRBV6-5; 8 bases line up with TRBD1. Germline V gene sequence: CDR1 MNHEY, CDR2 SVGAGI. Trimming at V came to 5 bases and at J to 4 bases, leaving 4 bases not matched to a gene. This CDR3 spans 14 amino acids. Written as DNA, the CDR3 is TGTGCCAGCAGTCGACAGGGGCCCGGAAACACCATATATTTT. Its protein is CASSRQGPGNTIYF.

V and J are TRBV6-6 and TRBJ2-1; perhaps TRBD2 as D (6 bases). In germline, CDR1 is MNHNY, CDR2 SVGAGI (reference sequence). The CDR3 is made up of 13 amino acids. Trimming shortened V by 2 bases and J by 8 bases, and 10 bases separated the two germline ends. CDR3: CASSYRGWDEQFF. The CDR3 coding sequence is TGTGCCAGCAGTTACCGGGGGTGGGATGAGCAGTTCTTC.

Details on this clone: The sample carries other DNA sequences with the same CDR3. This chain links TRBV5-1 with TRBJ1-3; D not certain. V was cut by 0 bases and J by 2 bases, with 6 bases left in between. Per the germline V gene, CDR1 is SGHRS and CDR2 is YFSETQ. This CDR3 spans 14 amino acids. For the CDR3, the DNA is TGCGCCAGCAGCTTGGGCGGGACTGGAAACACCATATATTTT. It codes for CASSLGGTGNTIYF.